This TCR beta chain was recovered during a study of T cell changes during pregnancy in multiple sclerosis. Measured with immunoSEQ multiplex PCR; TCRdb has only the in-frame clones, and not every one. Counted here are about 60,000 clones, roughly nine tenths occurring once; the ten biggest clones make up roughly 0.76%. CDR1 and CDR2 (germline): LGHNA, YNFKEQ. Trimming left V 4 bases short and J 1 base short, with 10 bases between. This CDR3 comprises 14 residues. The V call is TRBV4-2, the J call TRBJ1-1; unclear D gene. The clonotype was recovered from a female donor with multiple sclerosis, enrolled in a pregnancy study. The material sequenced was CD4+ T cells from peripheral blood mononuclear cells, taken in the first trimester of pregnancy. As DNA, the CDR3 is TGTGCCAGCAGCCCGGAAGGAGCGAACACTGAAGCTTTCTTT. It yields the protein CASSPEGANTEAFF.